This TCR beta chain was recorded in a study of cytomegalovirus exposure and HLA in healthy donors (dated by TCRdb to the late 2010s). Broadly, across the study: According to an earlier analysis of a few hundred of the donors, roughly 180 million T cells yielded approximately 120 million unique TCR beta sequences and less than 300 Gb of sequence data. An early release covering 550 to 650 HLA-typed donors comprised roughly 300 gigabases of sequencing data and around 86 million unique TCR sequences. Among the approximately 400 genotyped donors, 81% belonged to the genetic ancestry cluster associated with self-reported Caucasian donors. The study aimed to test whether cataloging public T cell receptors could reveal signatures of past pathogen exposure. Using immunosequencing, the study profiled T cell repertoires from 666 subjects and related those repertoires to cytomegalovirus serostatus. In addition to the first cohort of around 670 subjects, a separate validation cohort of around 110 different subjects was used. To predict cytomegalovirus infection status, the study brought together high-throughput TCR immunosequencing, statistical association of individual TCRs with disease status, and machine learning. In a later analysis, previously published TCR beta repertoires from several hundred donors were re-analyzed and high-resolution HLA genotyping was added so that TCR occurrence patterns could be studied. The later analysis used no new phenotypic data to find candidate immune exposures, relying instead on TCR beta sequences and their occurrence across donors. To decide whether each TCR beta V gene segment behaved as functional or pseudogenic, an earlier analysis of nearly 600 of the donors relied on high-throughput TCR beta sequencing. Donor age, sex, ethnicity and CMV serostatus were collected together with the repertoire data. Genome-wide SNP genotypes for about 60% of the 666 donors were used in a later genetic analysis, which treated that subset as a discovery cohort. All discovery cohort repertoires had been generated on a single sequencing platform. Class I and class II HLA loci were covered by the typing at four-digit resolution. The number of typed donors differed by locus: roughly 620-630 for A, B, C, DRB1 and DQB1; 500 to 550 for DQA1; 606 for DPA1; and around 490 for DPB1. Because of strong linkage in the cohort, a handful of DR-DQ haplotypes were treated as single units for association and clustering. Across 300 to 400 genotyped donors of the cohort, an average of about 240,000 unique TCR beta nucleotide sequences per donor were sequenced, and 15% to 20% of those sequences were non-productive. Study-level results and caveats: According to a later analysis, parvovirus B19, influenza, CMV and Epstein-Barr virus appeared linked to several top co-occurrence clusters. The sequencing pipeline was judged likely to have produced a cluster of highly shared sequence variants as a technical artifact. A later genetic analysis reported fewer N-insertions in productive TCRs among donors in an Asian-associated ancestry cluster than the roughly 720-donor mean. The cohort was sequenced for TCR beta chains only, and without alpha or paired-chain data the features that could be detected were limited. A further reported finding was that TCR beta sequences accurately predicted the HLA-A and HLA-B alleles for most subjects in the first cohort. In a later analysis, most CMV-associated TCR beta chains were found to appear HLA-restricted, with HLA associations seemingly driven largely by CMV exposure. The authors suggested that the approach could potentially be generalized to other disease states and immunological phenotypes. Across donors, most TCR sequences were observed very rarely, whereas some public TCRs were present in many individuals. The earlier analysis of some 540 of the donors excluded 15 to 20 rarely observed V segments, including chromosome 9 orphons, because counts were too low. A later analysis found that HLA-associated TCR beta chains were more clonally expanded and had lower generation probabilities than equally common non-associated chains. In both the original and validation cohorts, the classifier was reported to diagnose cytomegalovirus status with high specificity and sensitivity. In the study, approximately 160 TCR beta chains were listed as associated with cytomegalovirus. Sequencing depth was assumed to be roughly uniform across donors in the presence/absence analyses, though that assumption may not hold. For the cohort, immune exposure information was limited to CMV serostatus. In a later analysis, TCR association rates were found to vary across HLA loci, with the most associated TCRs seen for DRB1 alleles and the fewest for HLA-C alleles. In vitro tests confirmed that a few of the cytomegalovirus-associated TCR beta chains recognize cytomegalovirus antigens. When HLA alleles, especially DR and DQ, strongly co-occurred, attributing TCR associations to individual alleles was difficult. Broadly in line with IMGT annotations, most TCR beta V segments showed up in productive rearrangements about 87% or about 30% of the time in an earlier analysis of 450 to 750 of the donors. Some IMGT-functional V segments, including TRBV6-2 and TRBV6-3, could not be distinguished by the 87-base-pair reads and were therefore excluded. Correlated functional status among segregating V segments might reflect linkage disequilibrium, but an unknown experimental factor could not be ruled out. HLA typing was unavailable for some donors at each locus, so association tests used only the typed subset. An association between a missense DCLRE1C variant and V-gene and J-gene trimming of TCR beta chains was found in a later genetic analysis and replicated in an independent cohort. At a false discovery rate of 0.05, a later analysis linked around 15,000 TCR beta sequences to specific HLA alleles.

In total, approximately 610 healthy bone marrow donors made up the cohort. Cohort members were all nominally healthy when sampled, although unrecorded immune exposures were likely present. CMV serostatus was recorded as positive for 289 and negative for about half of the roughly 700 cohort members, whereas no CMV serostatus was recorded for the donor in question. A peripheral blood sample was collected from each donor, and TCR beta sequencing was performed on peripheral blood mononuclear cells. Genomic DNA extraction from the blood cell samples was performed with the Qiagen DNeasy Blood Extraction Kit. V is reduced by 3 bases and J by 1 base, leaving a spacing of 3 bases between them. CDR1 and CDR2 (SGHAT, FQNNGV) derive from the germline V gene. From the cysteine through the phenylalanine, the CDR3 covers 13 amino acids. The DNA shown is the 39-base CDR3, in frame from base 1. With respect to this clone: This receptor's antigen is unknown. Per-nucleotide qualities are absent, and no much larger clonotype sits a single base away.

The library was generated by the immunoSEQ multiplex PCR assay. For the multiplex PCR, a mixture combining 60 forward primers for TCR Vbeta segments and 13 reverse primers for TCR Jbeta segments was used. The CDR3 region of rearranged TCR beta genes was amplified from genomic DNA with a multiplex PCR assay. The amplified TCR beta libraries were sequenced on the Illumina HiSeq System as 87-base-pair reads. As for the original processing: In a later analysis, some 80 million unique TCR beta chains were counted across the approximately 620 repertoires, and approximately 11 million of these chains were shared by at least two donors. Raw reads were error-corrected and collapsed into unique sequences with a nearest-neighbor algorithm that merged closely related sequences to remove PCR and sequencing errors. Alignment of CDR3 sequences to IMGT reference sequences was used to assign V, D and J gene segments. For a sequence to be retained, a match of at least six nucleotides was required to both a V gene segment and a J gene segment. A rearrangement counted as productive if the CDR3 had no stop codons and remained in frame with V and J, and every other rearrangement counted as non-productive. CDR3 was defined by IMGT convention, running from the second conserved V-encoded cysteine to the conserved J-encoded phenylalanine. The earlier analysis of about 530 of the donors excluded any sequence lacking an unambiguous match to a single V gene segment. In an earlier analysis of some 590 of the donors, V segments were called functional above 56.7% productive rearrangements and were called segregating when the between-donor standard deviation exceeded 5%. A statistical classification framework was built for diagnosing cytomegalovirus status from the catalog of TCR beta chain sequences. In a later analysis, TCR nucleotide sequences were compared against IMGT/GENE-DB human TR gene sequences so that V and J genes could be assigned. Using the TCRdist pipeline, a later analysis assigned CDR3 sequences along with most-parsimonious VDJ recombination scenarios. In a later analysis, every TCR beta chain was defined by the combination of its CDR3 amino acid sequence and its V-gene family, and reads without a unique V-gene family were dropped. A later analysis removed several hundred highly shared, low-generation-probability nucleotide sequences to deal with suspected cross-contamination and a sequencing artifact. For each public chain, a later analysis derived a clonal expansion index from normalized ranks of inferred template counts within each repertoire. In a later analysis, generation probabilities were computed with a VDJ recombination model fitted to out-of-frame rearrangements, and the resulting probabilities were checked against IGoR. In a later analysis, TCR-TCR, TCR-HLA and TCR-CMV co-occurrence was scored with hypergeometric tests, and a repertoire-size bias correction was applied to TCR pairs. False discovery rates were estimated in a later analysis by permuting HLA or CMV assignments 20 times. In a later analysis, co-occurring TCRs were grouped using DBSCAN, with TCRdist sequence similarity added in when clustering inside HLA-allele-positive subsets. Co-occurrence clustering excluded repertoires with fewer than 30,000 or more than 120,000 public chains, plus five with anomalous nucleotide sharing. In its TCRdb copy, this immuneACCESS table keeps in-frame sequences only and misses some clones. Where compared with another copy, unresolved V genes explain less than half of these, and the others have no known cause. D and trimming come from the DNA, and the V and J calls and clone size come from that table. The sample data list 200,000 to 250,000 clones, and about 84% of these were observed just once. The ten largest clones capture over 1% of the sample.

This TCR derives from a human donor in good health. The rearrangement joined TRBV11-2 to TRBJ2-2, with no confident D gene call. Sequencing was done on a sample of PBMCs. This receptor carries the CDR3 CASSFQNTGELFF. The sequenced DNA is TGTGCCAGCAGCTTTCAGAACACCGGGGAGCTGTTTTTT. With all but the CDR3 taken from the reference TRBV11-2 and TRBJ2-2 genes, the full variable domain is: EAGVAQSPRYKIIEKRQSVAFWCNPISGHATLYWYQQILGQGPKLLIQFQNNGVVDDSQLPKDRFSAERLKGVDSTLKIQPAKLEDSAVYLCASSFQNTGELFFGEGSRLTVL.